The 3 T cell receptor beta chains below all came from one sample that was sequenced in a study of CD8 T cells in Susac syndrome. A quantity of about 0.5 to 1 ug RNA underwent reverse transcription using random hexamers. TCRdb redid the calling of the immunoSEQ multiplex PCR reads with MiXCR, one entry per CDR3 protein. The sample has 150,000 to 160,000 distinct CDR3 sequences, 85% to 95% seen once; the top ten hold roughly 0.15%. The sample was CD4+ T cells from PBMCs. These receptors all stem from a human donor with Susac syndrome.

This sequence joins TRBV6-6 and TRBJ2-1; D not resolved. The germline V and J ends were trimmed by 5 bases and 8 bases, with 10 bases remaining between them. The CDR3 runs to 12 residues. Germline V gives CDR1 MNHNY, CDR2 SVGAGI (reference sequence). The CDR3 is CASSTRPDEQFF. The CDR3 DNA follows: TGTGCCAGCAGTACCCGACCAGATGAGCAGTTCTTC.

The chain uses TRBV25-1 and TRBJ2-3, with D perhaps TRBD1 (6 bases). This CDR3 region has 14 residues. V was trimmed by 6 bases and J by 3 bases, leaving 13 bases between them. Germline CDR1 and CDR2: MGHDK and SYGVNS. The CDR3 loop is CASSNRAWTDTQYF. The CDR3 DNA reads TGTGCCAGCAGCAACAGGGCTTGGACAGATACGCAGTATTTT.

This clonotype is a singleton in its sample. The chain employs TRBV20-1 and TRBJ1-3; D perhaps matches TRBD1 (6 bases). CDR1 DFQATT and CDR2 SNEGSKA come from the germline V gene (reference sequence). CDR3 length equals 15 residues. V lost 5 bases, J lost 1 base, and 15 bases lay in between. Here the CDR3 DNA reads TGCAGTGCTCACGACAGGTCCGGGTCTGGAAACACCATATATTTT. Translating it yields CSAHDRSGSGNTIYF.